The text below deals with one T cell receptor beta chain. Its target is unknown. Template material for amplifying TCR beta CDR3 regions consisted of RNA transcripts. First-round RT-PCR targeting the TCR CDR3 was performed with the HTBI primer set. TCRdb re-called the multiplex PCR reads through MiXCR, storing one row per CDR3 protein. The profile shows approximately 250,000 distinct CDR3 sequences, around 24% of them singletons. These data originate in a study of T cells in Graves' hyperthyroidism and ophthalmopathy. Overall study: Peripheral blood was taken when the disease was first diagnosed, before any treatment began. The study, taken as a whole, reports: Appearing also in blood were most of the thyroid clonotypes expanded above 0.001.

The germline CDR1 and CDR2 sequences are SEHNR and FQNEAQ (reference sequence). The CDR3 covers 15 residues. The V gene lost 5 bases and the J gene lost 0 bases, with 13 bases spanning the gap. The cohort's ophthalmopathy patients, a group with duration under 3 months, had a Clinical Activity Score of at least 3 and a NOSPECS grade of at least 4. Diagnoses were established using clinical symptoms, serum thyroxine and TRAb, thyroid ultrasound and orbital computed tomography. What was sequenced was blood. The sequence came from a woman in her thirties or forties with Graves' ophthalmopathy. This chain connects TRBV7-9 to TRBJ1-2; D is ambiguous. CDR3 sequence reads: CASSAARDPNYGYTF. CDR3 DNA: TGTGCCAGCAGCGCAGCCCGGGATCCTAACTATGGCTACACCTTC.